One sample yielded the 16 T cell receptor beta chains listed below, sequenced in a study of Ad26.COV2.S vaccination and SARS-CoV-2 variants. This sample's treatment: some 19 received Ad26.COV2.S at low or high dose, single or two shots; roughly five received placebo; per-sample allocation not given. Day 63 after the first injection of vaccine or placebo was the sampling time. Clones were sequenced by immunoSEQ multiplex PCR, and TCRdb holds only the in-frame ones, with some missing. The sample gives around 300,000 clones, about nine tenths of which show up once; 5.5% is in the top ten. The input for sequencing was peripheral blood, taken in a trial of Ad26.COV2.S vaccine versus placebo. These receptors were obtained from a person between 18 and 60 years old who received the Ad26.COV2.S COVID-19 vaccine or a placebo.

This clone was detected a few times. The V call is TRBV28, the J call TRBJ1-5, with 7 bases matching TRBD1. The CDR3 has 14 residues. J was trimmed by 4 bases and V by 2 bases; bases with no gene match: 2. Germline CDR1 is MDHEN and CDR2 is SYDVKM. The CDR3 is CASSLGQVNQPQHF. Here the CDR3 DNA reads TGTGCCAGCAGTTTAGGACAGGTTAATCAGCCCCAGCATTTT.

This rearrangement joins TRBV10-1 to TRBJ1-1; D call uncertain. This CDR3 contains 13 residues. From germline, CDR1 is WNHNN and CDR2 SYGVQD (reference sequence). Trimming removed 2 bases at V and 1 base at J, with 5 bases between. CDR3 sequence: CASSETANTEAFF. CDR3 DNA sequence: TGCGCCAGCAGTGAGACAGCGAACACTGAAGCTTTCTTT.

The chain joins TRBV5-1 to TRBJ1-2, with TRBD1 matching over 7 bases. Germline assignment: CDR1 SGHRS and CDR2 YFSETQ. The CDR3 is made up of 14 amino acids. Trimming took 1 base from V and 2 from J; bases not matched to a gene: 2. CDR3 sequence (DNA): TGCGCCAGCAGCTTGTCACAGGGGAACTATGGCTACACCTTC. Translated, it gives CASSLSQGNYGYTF.

This chain connects TRBV6-5 to TRBJ2-5; no clear D gene. V lost 5 bases, J lost 7 bases, and 17 bases lay in between. CDR3 length equals 14 residues. CDR1 MNHEY and CDR2 SVGAGI come from the germline V gene. The CDR3 DNA sequence: TGTGCCAGCAGTCGGAACACCCCCGGCGGGACCCAGTACTTC. It translates to CASSRNTPGGTQYF.

The rearrangement uses TRBV15 and TRBJ2-1, with a weak D call TRBD1 (6 bases). The CDR3 contains 16 residues. Trimming shortened V by 4 bases and J by 2 bases, and 15 bases separated the two germline ends. The germline CDR1 and CDR2 sequences are LNHNV and YYDKDF (reference sequence). CDR3 sequence: CATSMYREAAYNEQFF. CDR3 nucleotide sequence: TGTGCCACCAGCATGTACAGGGAAGCTGCCTACAATGAGCAGTTCTTC. Variable domain in full (rest from reference TRBV15 and TRBJ2-1): DAMVIQNPRYQVTQFGKPVTLSCSQTLNHNVMYWYQQKSSQAPKLLFHYYDKDFNNEADTPDNFQSRRPNTSFCFLDIRSPGLGDTAMYLCATSMYREAAYNEQFFGPGTRLTVL.

The rearrangement links TRBV6-5 to TRBJ1-1; TRBD1 is a possible D gene (5 bases). V lost 5 bases and J lost 10, with 17 bases in between. Looked up from germline, CDR1 is MNHEY and CDR2 is SVGAGI. The CDR3 has 13 residues. This CDR3 is CASSPHRNLGAFF. The CDR3 DNA is TGTGCCAGCAGTCCGCACAGGAACCTTGGAGCTTTCTTT.

CDR3 coding DNA: TGTGCCAGCAGCCGACGACAGGGGGCGCTTTATTTCTTT. Translation gives CASSRRQGALYFF. The chain is built from TRBV6-5 and TRBJ1-1; TRBD1 matches 10 bases. The CDR3 covers 13 residues. Trimming removed 6 bases from V and 13 bases from J; junction bases left unmatched: 11. Germline CDR1 reads MNHEY; CDR2 reads SVGAGI.

This clone showed up just once. This chain links TRBV5-4 with TRBJ2-1; 12 positions agree with TRBD1. This CDR3 has 18 residues. The trim removed 4 bases at V and 0 bases at J, leaving 8 bases unmatched. From germline, CDR1 is SGHNT and CDR2 YYREEE (reference sequence). CDR3 in amino acids: CASSPGQGAFSSYNEQFF. The CDR3, as DNA: TGTGCCAGCAGCCCGGGACAGGGGGCTTTCAGCTCCTACAATGAGCAGTTCTTC. Supplemented by reference TRBV5-4 and TRBJ2-1, the full variable domain reads ETGVTQSPTHLIKTRGQQVTLRCSSQSGHNTVSWYQQALGQGPQFIFQYYREEENGRGNFPPRFSGLQFPNYSSELNVNALELDDSALYLCASSPGQGAFSSYNEQFFGPGTRLTVL.

The chain has TRBV5-4 and TRBJ1-2; a weak D match, TRBD1 (5 bases). This CDR3 is 14 amino acids long. V shed 2 bases and J shed 4 bases, with 12 bases lying between them. Germline-derived CDR1 and CDR2 are SGHNT and YYREEE (reference sequence). The CDR3 reads CASSFGGSPYGYTF. CDR3 DNA: TGTGCCAGCAGCTTCGGGGGTTCTCCCTATGGCTACACCTTC.

The chain combines TRBV5-1 with TRBJ1-1, with D hard to call. Deletions cut 4 bases from V and 1 base from J, with 11 bases between. The CDR3 totals 14 residues. Germline assignment: CDR1 SGHRS and CDR2 YFSETQ. This CDR3 reads CASSPMDGNTEAFF. CDR3 nucleotide sequence: TGCGCCAGCAGCCCGATGGACGGGAACACTGAAGCTTTCTTT.

This sequence joins TRBV29-1 and TRBJ2-3, with D maybe TRBD1 (5 bases). The CDR3 length is 13 residues. V dropped 3 bases and J dropped 6 bases, with 13 bases sitting between them. CDR1 SQVTM and CDR2 ANQGSEA come from the germline V gene. This CDR3 reads CSVDPRGLDTQYF. The CDR3 DNA reads as TGCAGCGTTGACCCAAGGGGTTTGGATACGCAGTATTTT.

V gene TRBV28 combines with J gene TRBJ2-1, with 9 bases that match TRBD1. This CDR3 is built from 14 residues. V lost 5 bases to trimming and J lost 9 bases; unmatched junction nucleotides: 8. The germline V gene has CDR1 MDHEN and CDR2 SYDVKM. CDR3 nucleotide sequence: TGTGCCAGCAGTAGGCGGGACAGGGCTACTGAGCAGTTCTTC. Amino acids: CASSRRDRATEQFF.

The genes are TRBV5-5 and TRBJ2-1, with D possibly TRBD2 on 5 matching bases. Trimming pared 0 bases from V and 1 base from J, leaving 8 bases between. The germline V gene encodes CDR1 SGHKS and CDR2 YYEKEE (reference sequence). This CDR3 is 15 amino acids long. CDR3 nucleotides: TGTGCCAGCAGCTTGGGGACTTCTTCCTACAATGAGCAGTTCTTC. Protein sequence: CASSLGTSSYNEQFF. The variable domain in full, completed from reference TRBV5-5 and TRBJ2-1, reads DAGVTQSPTHLIKTRGQQVTLRCSPISGHKSVSWYQQVLGQGPQFIFQYYEKEERGRGNFPDRFSARQFPNYSSELNVNALLLGDSALYLCASSLGTSSYNEQFFGPGTRLTVL.

This chain uses TRBV19 with TRBJ1-5; D uncertain. The CDR3 loop spans 15 amino acids. V was shortened by 5 bases and J by 4 bases, with 15 bases between the two germline ends. Germline CDR1 reads LNHDA; CDR2 reads SQIVND (reference sequence). For the CDR3, the DNA is TGTGCCAGTAGTCGGGAGCGGGGAGGGAATCAGCCCCAGCATTTT. Protein sequence: CASSRERGGNQPQHF.

The chain is built from TRBV18 and TRBJ2-7, with 11 bases aligning to TRBD2. V lost 5 bases and J lost 0; bases outside the gene matches: 9. From germline, CDR1 is KGHSH and CDR2 LQKENI. The CDR3 has 17 amino acids. The CDR3 DNA sequence: TGTGCCAGCTCATCGGCGACTAGCGGGGCAGACTCCTACGAGCAGTACTTC. This translates into CASSSATSGADSYEQYF.

The chain uses TRBV20-1 and TRBJ2-4, with D maybe TRBD2 (6 bases). The CDR3 is 12 amino acids. The germline CDR1 and CDR2 sequences are DFQATT and SNEGSKA (reference sequence). The ends were cut back, 3 bases at V and 6 bases at J, with 9 bases in the middle. CDR3 sequence reads: CSASRRGNIQYF. CDR3 in DNA: TGCAGTGCTAGTCGGCGGGGAAACATTCAGTACTTC.